The next 12 T cell receptor beta chains were all read from a single sample in a study of neurological immune-mediated disorders. Each CDR3 protein gets one entry after TCRdb re-called the 5' RACE reads with MiXCR. The data contain around 64,000 distinct CDR3 sequences, about 3% of them singletons. Specimen: PBMCs. The receptors originated from a woman between 45 and 60 years old with multiple sclerosis.

This clonotype was seen ten or more times. The chain combines TRBV20-1 with TRBJ2-1, with D unresolved. The CDR3 contains 13 residues. The V gene's germline CDR1 is DFQATT and CDR2 SNEGSKA (reference sequence). V shed 6 bases and J shed 8 bases, with 17 bases lying between them. Written as DNA, the CDR3 is TGCAGTGCCTTGCGTAGGGATGTTGATGAGCAGTTCTTC. It encodes CSALRRDVDEQFF.

This clonotype was detected many times. This chain joins TRBV15 and TRBJ1-5; 10 positions match TRBD1. Germline CDR1 is LNHNV and CDR2 is YYDKDF (reference sequence). This CDR3 is built from 16 residues. The CDR3 sequence is CATRDRGGYSNQPQHF. The CDR3, as DNA: TGTGCAACACGGGACAGGGGTGGGTATAGCAATCAGCCCCAGCATTTT. Full variable domain (remainder filled in from reference TRBV15 and TRBJ1-5): DAMVIQNPRYQVTQFGKPVTLSCSQTLNHNVMYWYQQKSSQAPKLLFHYYDKDFNNEADTPDNFQSRRPNTSFCFLDIRSPGLGDTAMYLCATRDRGGYSNQPQHFGDGTRLSIL.

This clonotype was counted many times. The chain couples TRBV10-3 to TRBJ2-5; 9 positions agree with TRBD1. Trimming took 3 bases from V and 5 from J; bases not matched to a gene: 10. The germline gives CDR1 ENHRY, CDR2 SYGVKD. The length of the CDR3 is 16 residues. CDR3 loop: CAISDPVGTGRETQYF. The DNA of the CDR3 is TGTGCCATCAGTGATCCGGTGGGGACAGGGAGGGAGACCCAGTACTTC.

This clonotype was found many times. The genes are TRBV7-2 and TRBJ1-5; 9 nucleotides align to TRBD1. The CDR3 length is 14 residues. J lost 5 bases, V lost 3 bases, and 2 bases had no gene match. Looked up from germline, CDR1 is SGHTA and CDR2 is FQGNSA. The CDR3 sequence is CASSLTGGDQPQHF. In nucleotides, the CDR3 is TGTGCCAGCAGCTTGACAGGGGGGGATCAGCCCCAGCATTTT.

The chain has TRBV7-2 and TRBJ1-1; D possibly corresponds to TRBD1 (5 bases). V was pared by 5 bases and J by 2 bases, with 15 bases between. Germline V gene data show CDR1 as SGHTA and CDR2 as FQGNSA. The CDR3 is 15 amino acids. The CDR3 sequence is CASSQDTRSNTEAFF. The CDR3 DNA is TGTGCCAGCAGCCAGGACACAAGGAGTAACACTGAAGCTTTCTTT.

This clonotype was observed at least ten times. CDR3 region: CASSDTLTGELFF. For the CDR3, the DNA is TGCGCCAGCAGCGATACCCTCACCGGGGAGCTGTTTTTT. The chain combines TRBV5-1 with TRBJ2-2; D not resolved. Trimming took off 4 bases at V and 4 bases at J, with 8 bases between the two ends. The CDR3 extends over 13 amino acids. CDR1 and CDR2 from the germline V gene are SGHRS and YFSETQ.

This clonotype was observed at least ten times. The CDR3 nucleotides are TGTGCCAGCAGCACCACGTTAACAGTCAAGCGGGAGGCCGGTGAGCAGTTCTTC. It codes for CASSTTLTVKREAGEQFF. V and J are TRBV14 and TRBJ2-1; 9 bases agree with TRBD2. CDR3 length: 18 amino acids. CDR1 and CDR2 (germline): SGHDN, FVKESK. With 5 bases clipped from V and 9 bases from J, the junction kept 20 bases outside the gene matches.

This clonotype came up many times. This sequence joins TRBV10-2 and TRBJ2-3, with 10 bases identical to TRBD2. V shed 3 bases, J shed 5 bases, and the junction held 2 bases outside the gene matches. The germline gives CDR1 WSHSY, CDR2 SAAADI. CDR3 length equals 14 residues. The CDR3 DNA reads TGCGCCAGCAGTGACCTAGCGGGAGAAGATACGCAGTATTTT. Amino acids: CASSDLAGEDTQYF.

This clonotype was detected many times. This chain links TRBV6-5 with TRBJ1-1, with D tentatively TRBD1 (5 bases). Trimming removed 0 bases from V and 4 bases from J, with 9 bases in between. CDR3 length: 14 amino acids. CDR1 and CDR2 (germline): MNHEY, SVGAGI. The CDR3 reads CASSYSGGSTEAFF. The CDR3 DNA sequence: TGTGCCAGCAGTTACTCTGGGGGGAGCACTGAAGCTTTCTTT.

This clonotype was found many times. V is TRBV4-2 and J is TRBJ2-7; TRBD1 is a possible D gene (6 bases). The length of the CDR3 is 13 residues. CDR1 is LGHNA, CDR2 YNFKEQ, per germline. V lost 4 bases and J 5 bases, leaving 12 bases between the germline ends. The CDR3 DNA reads TGTGCCAGCAGCCCCGAGGGGGACGACGAGCAGTACTTC. Its translation is CASSPEGDDEQYF.

This clonotype has ten or more counts. The J gene is TRBJ2-7, the V gene TRBV18, with a possible D match to TRBD2 (6 bases). The CDR3 has 14 residues. Germline CDR1 is KGHSH and CDR2 is LQKENI. V lost 0 bases, J lost 7 bases, and 13 bases lay in between. Written as DNA, the CDR3 is TGTGCCAGCTCACCACCTTCGACTAGTTGGGAGCAGTACGTC. Its translation: CASSPPSTSWEQYV.

The table lists this clonotype with many counts. The CDR3 nucleotides read TGTGCCAGCAGCTTAGGCCAGGCTGGGGTAGCGTTATTGGATAATGAGCAGTTCTTC. It specifies CASSLGQAGVALLDNEQFF. The rearrangement links TRBV11-2 to TRBJ2-1; a possible D gene is TRBD2 (5 bases). The CDR3 contains 19 residues. Germline CDR1 SGHAT, CDR2 FQNNGV. V gave up 1 base and J gave up 7 bases, with 26 bases separating them.